This note documents a single T cell receptor beta chain sequence. The data stem from a study of technical replicates of blood from several donors. TCRdb's table, derived via immunoSEQ multiplex PCR, lists solely in-frame clones and lacks some. The sample contains under 85,000 clones, around 97% of which appear only once. The germline V gene encodes CDR1 MGHRA and CDR2 YSYEKL. V trimming: 5 bases; J trimming: 5 bases; junction bases outside the gene matches: 2. The CDR3 totals 14 residues. V and J are TRBV4-1 and TRBJ1-5, with TRBD1 matching over 11 bases. The sequence came from a human donor in good health. Sequenced sample: T cells isolated from PBMCs. The CDR3 reads CASSSGQGDQPQHF. DNA of the CDR3: TGCGCCAGCAGCTCGGGACAGGGGGATCAGCCCCAGCATTTT.